These 6 T cell receptor beta chains share one sample of origin, sequenced in a study of cytomegalovirus exposure and HLA in healthy donors. PCR primers comprised 60 Vbeta and 13 Jbeta primers. The protocol was immunoSEQ multiplex PCR, while the TCRdb copy is restricted to in-frame clones and leaves out a portion. The sample has roughly 160,000 clones; approximately 80% are singletons. The sample comprised PBMCs. Every receptor here comes from a man between 45 and 60 years old in good health and CMV-seropositive.

The chain is built from TRBV5-6 and TRBJ1-5; 10 nucleotides agree with TRBD1. V gave up 4 bases and J gave up 6 bases; unmatched junction bases: 4. From germline, CDR1 is SGHDT and CDR2 YYEEEE. This CDR3 is 14 amino acids long. In nucleotides, the CDR3 is TGTGCCAGCAGCAGGACAGGGGGGAGTCAGCCCCAGCATTTT. This sequence encodes CASSRTGGSQPQHF.

The sample holds a few counts of this clone. V is TRBV5-1 and J is TRBJ2-3; the match to TRBD2 covers 10 bases. The length of the CDR3 is 16 residues. Germline V gene lookup returns CDR1 SGHRS and CDR2 YFSETQ. Trimming cost V 2 bases and J 2 bases; bases outside gene matches: 5. In nucleotides, the CDR3 is TGCGCCAGCAGCTTCGTAGCGGGGGGCTACACAGATACGCAGTATTTT. Its translation is CASSFVAGGYTDTQYF.

Only a few counts were recorded for this clone. V and J are TRBV6-6 and TRBJ2-7, with D tentatively TRBD2 (7 bases). From germline, CDR1 is MNHNY and CDR2 SVGAGI (reference sequence). With 5 bases removed from V and 4 bases from J, the gap between germline ends came to 15 bases. This CDR3 has 14 residues. Here the CDR3 DNA reads TGTGCCAGCAGTCCGGGGGGCGGGGTATACGAGCAGTACTTC. Its protein product is CASSPGGGVYEQYF.

This rearrangement joins TRBV6-5 to TRBJ2-7, with TRBD1 matching over 7 bases. Trimming cost V 4 bases and J 4 bases; bases outside gene matches: 7. Germline lookup yields CDR1 MNHEY and CDR2 SVGAGI. This CDR3 region has 14 residues. This chain's CDR3 is CASSSTEGAYEQYF. The CDR3 nucleotides are TGTGCCAGCAGTTCAACAGAGGGGGCTTACGAGCAGTACTTC.

This clone was seen only a few times. This sequence joins TRBV7-8 and TRBJ1-5, with 8 bases fitting TRBD1. Losses at the gene ends were 6 bases for V and 4 bases for J; bases not matched to a gene: 8. The CDR3 has 15 amino acids. The germline V gene has CDR1 SGHVS and CDR2 FQNEAQ. As DNA, the CDR3 is TGTGCCAGCAGTCCAGGGGGCTTAGTGAATCAGCCCCAGCATTTT. As protein: CASSPGGLVNQPQHF.

The V and J genes are TRBV5-1 and TRBJ2-7; maybe TRBD1 (5 bases). Germline lookup yields CDR1 SGHRS and CDR2 YFSETQ. Trimming took off 0 bases at V and 2 bases at J, with 12 bases between the two ends. The CDR3 is 15 residues long. For the CDR3, the DNA is TGCGCCAGCAGCTTGGATCCAGGGATCACCTACGAGCAGTACTTC. Protein sequence: CASSLDPGITYEQYF.